This TCR beta chain was recovered during a study of T-cell memory formation after mild COVID-19. Background on the study: Clusters were largely donor specific.

One entry per CDR3 protein results from TCRdb running MiXCR on the 5' RACE reads. The data contain some 280,000 distinct CDR3 sequences, about 16% of them singletons. Study observations and caveats: Several responding clones turned up in pre-infection memory, indicating that cross-reactive memory may have taken part. A balance of CD4 and CD8 characterized clones contracting day 15 to 85, whereas later expanders leaned CD4+.

The germline V gene has CDR1 MDHEN and CDR2 SYDVKM. CDR3 size: 13 residues. Trimming cost V 8 bases and J 4 bases, with 12 bases left between them. As for this clonotype: Its specificity is not known.

Sequenced: PBMCs or a T cell subset sorted from them (not recorded which). This TCR derives from a young man who had mild COVID-19 (a few samples of this study predate the infection). Cell type and time point are not known. The chain has TRBV28 and TRBJ1-3; D gene uncertain. The CDR3 nucleotides are TGTGCCAGCCTTTCGCCTGTCGGAAACACCATATATTTT. Amino acids: CASLSPVGNTIYF.